Below, one T cell receptor (beta chain) is given with its context. The data are from a study of blood T cell repertoires in COVID-19. Study as a whole: Acute and convalescent COVID-19 samples came from the United States, Italy and Spain. PBMCs, B-cell-depleted T cells, or T cells provided the cDNA or gDNA that made up the material.

This CDR3 is built from 13 residues. Trimming took off 3 bases at V and 1 base at J, with 6 bases between the two ends. Germline-derived CDR1 and CDR2 are MDHEN and SYDVKM. Authors' analysis steps: Estimated nucleated cell counts came from reference gene primer amplification. Clones were read by immunoSEQ multiplex PCR, and TCRdb kept only the in-frame ones, dropping some. The D gene and trimming were derived from the DNA, and the V and J assignments and clone size from that table. The sample carries 150,000 to 200,000 clones, roughly 84% recorded once. This chain links TRBV28 with TRBJ1-1, with a tentative D call TRBD1 (5 bases). The sample consisted of peripheral blood. The TCR sequence derives from a human donor with acute or convalescent COVID-19. The donor label of this sample is uncertain. This CDR3 reads CASSFRGNTEAFF. The CDR3 nucleotides are TGTGCCAGCAGTTTTAGGGGGAACACTGAAGCTTTCTTT.